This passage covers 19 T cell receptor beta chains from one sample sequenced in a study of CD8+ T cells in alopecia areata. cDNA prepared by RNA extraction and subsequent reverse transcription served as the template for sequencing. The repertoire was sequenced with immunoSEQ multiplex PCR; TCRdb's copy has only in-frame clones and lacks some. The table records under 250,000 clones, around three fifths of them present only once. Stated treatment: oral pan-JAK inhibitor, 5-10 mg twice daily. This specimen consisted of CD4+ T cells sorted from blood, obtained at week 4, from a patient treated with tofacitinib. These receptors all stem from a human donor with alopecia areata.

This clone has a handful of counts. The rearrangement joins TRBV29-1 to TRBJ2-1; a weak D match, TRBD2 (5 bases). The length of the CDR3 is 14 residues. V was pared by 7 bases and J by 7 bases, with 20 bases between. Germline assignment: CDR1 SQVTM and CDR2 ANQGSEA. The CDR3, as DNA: TGCAGCGGCCGGACTGGAAGCGGCCGGAATGAGCAGTTCTTC. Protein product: CSGRTGSGRNEQFF.

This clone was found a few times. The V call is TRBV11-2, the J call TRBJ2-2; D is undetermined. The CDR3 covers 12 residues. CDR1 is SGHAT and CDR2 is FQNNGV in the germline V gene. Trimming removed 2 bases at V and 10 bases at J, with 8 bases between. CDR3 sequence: CASSLQPTELFF. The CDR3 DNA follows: TGTGCCAGCAGCTTACAACCCACGGAGCTGTTTTTT. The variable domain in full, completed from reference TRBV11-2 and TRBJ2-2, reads EAGVAQSPRYKIIEKRQSVAFWCNPISGHATLYWYQQILGQGPKLLIQFQNNGVVDDSQLPKDRFSAERLKGVDSTLKIQPAKLEDSAVYLCASSLQPTELFFGEGSRLTVL.

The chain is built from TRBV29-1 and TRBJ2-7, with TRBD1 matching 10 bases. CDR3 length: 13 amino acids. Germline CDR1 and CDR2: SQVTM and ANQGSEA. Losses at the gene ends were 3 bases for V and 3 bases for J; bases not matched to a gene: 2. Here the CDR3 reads CSVEGQGYYEQYF. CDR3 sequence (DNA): TGCAGCGTTGAGGGACAGGGGTACTACGAGCAGTACTTC.

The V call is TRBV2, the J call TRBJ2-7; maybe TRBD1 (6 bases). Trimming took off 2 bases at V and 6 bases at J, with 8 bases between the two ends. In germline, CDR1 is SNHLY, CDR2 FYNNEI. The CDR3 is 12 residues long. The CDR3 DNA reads TGTGCCAGCAGTGAAAGGGACACCGAGCAGTACTTC. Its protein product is CASSERDTEQYF.

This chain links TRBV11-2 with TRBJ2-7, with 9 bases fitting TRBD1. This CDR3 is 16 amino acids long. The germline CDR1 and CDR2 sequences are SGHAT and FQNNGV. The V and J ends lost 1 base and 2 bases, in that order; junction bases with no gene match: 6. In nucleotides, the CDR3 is TGTGCCAGCAGCTTAGTCGGGGGACAGGGTCCCTACGAGCAGTACTTC. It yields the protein CASSLVGGQGPYEQYF.

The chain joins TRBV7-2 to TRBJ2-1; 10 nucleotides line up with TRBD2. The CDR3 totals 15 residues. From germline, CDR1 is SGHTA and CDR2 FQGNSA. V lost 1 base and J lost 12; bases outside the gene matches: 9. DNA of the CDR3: TGTGCCAGCAGCTTAGTACTCGTAGCGGGGGGTATGCAGTTCTTC. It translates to CASSLVLVAGGMQFF.

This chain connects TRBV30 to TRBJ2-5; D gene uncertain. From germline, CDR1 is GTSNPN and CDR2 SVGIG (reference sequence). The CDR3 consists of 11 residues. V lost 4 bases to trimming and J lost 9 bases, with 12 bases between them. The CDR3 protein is CAWMVGWAQYF. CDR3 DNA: TGTGCCTGGATGGTGGGATGGGCCCAGTACTTC. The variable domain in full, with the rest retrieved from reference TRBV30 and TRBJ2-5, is SQTIHQWPATLVQPVGSPLSLECTVEGTSNPNLYWYRQAAGRGLQLLFYSVGIGQISSEVPQNLSASRPQDRQFILSSKKLLLSDSGFYLCAWMVGWAQYFGPGTRLLVL.

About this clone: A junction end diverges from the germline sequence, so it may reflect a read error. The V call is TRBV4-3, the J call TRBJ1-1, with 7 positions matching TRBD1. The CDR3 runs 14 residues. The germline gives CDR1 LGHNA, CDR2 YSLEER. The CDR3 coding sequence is TGCGCCAGCACCCAAGACAGGGCGAACACTGAAGCTTTCTTT. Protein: CASTQDRANTEAFF.

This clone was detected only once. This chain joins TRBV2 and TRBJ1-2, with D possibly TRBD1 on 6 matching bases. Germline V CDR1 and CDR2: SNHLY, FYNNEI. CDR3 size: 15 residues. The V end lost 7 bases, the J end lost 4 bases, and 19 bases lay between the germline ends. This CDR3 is CASTKPGGASYGYTF. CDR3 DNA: TGTGCCAGCACCAAACCTGGGGGGGCTAGCTATGGCTACACCTTC.

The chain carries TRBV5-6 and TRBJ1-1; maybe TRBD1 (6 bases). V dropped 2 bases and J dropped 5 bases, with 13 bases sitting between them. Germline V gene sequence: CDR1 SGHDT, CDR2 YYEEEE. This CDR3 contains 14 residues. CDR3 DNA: TGTGCCAGCAGCTTTCAGGGGAGGGGGACTGAAGCTTTCTTT. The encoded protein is CASSFQGRGTEAFF.

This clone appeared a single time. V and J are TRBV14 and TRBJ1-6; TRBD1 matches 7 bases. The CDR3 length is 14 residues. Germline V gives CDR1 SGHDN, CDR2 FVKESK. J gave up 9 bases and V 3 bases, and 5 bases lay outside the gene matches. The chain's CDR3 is CASSQTGLFSPLHF. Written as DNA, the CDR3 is TGTGCCAGCAGCCAGACAGGGTTGTTTTCACCCCTCCACTTT.

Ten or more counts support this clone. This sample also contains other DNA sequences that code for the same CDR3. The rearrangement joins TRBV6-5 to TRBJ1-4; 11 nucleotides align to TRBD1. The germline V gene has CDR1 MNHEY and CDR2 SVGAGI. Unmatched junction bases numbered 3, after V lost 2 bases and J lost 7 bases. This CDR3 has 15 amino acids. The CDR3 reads CASSYGGTGGEKLFF. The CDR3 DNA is TGTGCCAGCAGTTACGGTGGGACAGGGGGTGAAAAACTGTTTTTT.

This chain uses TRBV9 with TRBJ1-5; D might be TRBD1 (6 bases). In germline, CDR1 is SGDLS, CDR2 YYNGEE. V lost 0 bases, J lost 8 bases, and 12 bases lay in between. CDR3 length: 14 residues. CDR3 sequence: CASSVGGGGEPQHF. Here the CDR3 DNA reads TGTGCCAGCAGCGTAGGAGGGGGGGGAGAGCCCCAGCATTTT.

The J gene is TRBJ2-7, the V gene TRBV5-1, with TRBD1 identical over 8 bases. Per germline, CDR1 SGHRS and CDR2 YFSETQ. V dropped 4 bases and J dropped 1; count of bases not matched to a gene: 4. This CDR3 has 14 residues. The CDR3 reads CASSQGTGSYEQYF. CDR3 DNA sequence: TGCGCCAGCAGCCAGGGGACAGGATCCTACGAGCAGTACTTC.

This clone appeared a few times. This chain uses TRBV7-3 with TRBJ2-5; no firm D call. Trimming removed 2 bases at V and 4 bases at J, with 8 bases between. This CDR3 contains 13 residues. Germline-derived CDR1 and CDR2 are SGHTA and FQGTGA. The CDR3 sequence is CASSLGVGETQYF. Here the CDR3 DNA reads TGTGCCAGCAGCTTAGGGGTCGGAGAGACCCAGTACTTC.

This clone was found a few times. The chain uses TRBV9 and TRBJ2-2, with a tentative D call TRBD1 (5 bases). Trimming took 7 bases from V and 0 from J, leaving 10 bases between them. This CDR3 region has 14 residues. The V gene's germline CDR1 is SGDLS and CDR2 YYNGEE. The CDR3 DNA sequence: TGTGCCAGCTGCCAAGGGGCGAACACCGGGGAGCTGTTTTTT. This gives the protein CASCQGANTGELFF.

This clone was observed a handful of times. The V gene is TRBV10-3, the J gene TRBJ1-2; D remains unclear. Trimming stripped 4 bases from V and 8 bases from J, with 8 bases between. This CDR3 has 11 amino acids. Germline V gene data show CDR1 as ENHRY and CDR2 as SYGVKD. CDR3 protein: CAISGAIGYTF. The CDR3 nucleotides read TGTGCCATCAGTGGGGCCATAGGCTACACCTTC.

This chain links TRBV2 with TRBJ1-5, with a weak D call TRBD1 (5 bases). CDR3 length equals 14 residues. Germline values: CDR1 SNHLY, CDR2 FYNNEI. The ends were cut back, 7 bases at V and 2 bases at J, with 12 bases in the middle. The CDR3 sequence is CASTPGSGNQPQHF. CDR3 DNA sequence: TGTGCCAGCACTCCAGGGAGTGGCAATCAGCCCCAGCATTTT.

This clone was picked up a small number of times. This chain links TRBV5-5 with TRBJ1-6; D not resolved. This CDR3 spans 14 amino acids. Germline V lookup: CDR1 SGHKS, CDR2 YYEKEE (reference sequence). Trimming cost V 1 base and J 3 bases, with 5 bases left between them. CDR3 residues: CASSLNSYNSPLHF. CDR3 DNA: TGTGCCAGCAGCTTGAACAGCTATAATTCACCCCTCCACTTT.